The entry that follows covers one TCR beta chain sequence. Its antigen is not known. The data belong to a study of a mutant IDH1 vaccine in newly diagnosed glioma. As for the study in general: Antecedent treatment encompassed radiotherapy, temozolomide, or their combination; the majority received both. Findings of the study overall: Apparently unrelated to pseudoprogression were changes in the top peripheral T cell clonotypes.

Assay used: immunoSEQ multiplex PCR; TCRdb lists only in-frame clones, some missing. The table lists fewer than 30,000 clones, around 80% of them singletons, with 7% to 10% in the top ten. As to time point: week 23, last vaccination. The study gave 300 ug of mutant IDH1 20-mer peptide per vaccine dose, with topical imiquimod. This CDR3 is 14 amino acids long. Per germline, CDR1 MNHEY and CDR2 SVGAGI. Germline trimming cut 10 bases from V and 0 bases from J; bases unmatched to any gene: 6. This sequence was found in a young woman with glioma. The sample here was PBMCs, taken from a glioma patient whose treatment included an IDH1 peptide vaccine. The chain links TRBV6-5 to TRBJ2-7; 10 bases line up with TRBD2. In DNA, the CDR3 is TGTGCCACCTCCCCTAGCGGGAGCTCCTACGAGCAGTACTTC. This translates into CATSPSGSSYEQYF.